Shown below are 14 T cell receptor beta chains from a single sample sequenced in a study of T-cell memory formation after mild COVID-19. TCRdb used MiXCR to reprocess the 5' RACE reads, holding one entry per CDR3 protein. The profile shows under 300,000 distinct CDR3 sequences, roughly 10% of them singletons. Sample: PBMCs or a T cell subset sorted from them (not recorded which). These receptors were obtained from a man between 18 and 35 years old who had mild COVID-19 (a few samples of this study predate the infection). Cell type and time point are not known.

This chain joins TRBV5-1 and TRBJ2-7, with TRBD1 identical over 7 bases. The CDR3 is 16 residues long. The junction had 10 bases not matched to a gene; V was cut back by 4 bases and J by 0 bases. Germline CDR1 is SGHRS and CDR2 is YFSETQ. CDR3 amino acids: CASSPRDSSSSYEQYF. The CDR3 DNA follows: TGCGCCAGCAGCCCCCGGGACAGTTCGAGCTCCTACGAGCAGTACTTC.

The chain has TRBV18 and TRBJ1-1; D ambiguous. V was clipped by 2 bases and J by 5 bases, with 9 bases between them. This CDR3 is 13 amino acids long. Germline V gives CDR1 KGHSH, CDR2 LQKENI. CDR3 protein: CASSPGETTEAFF. The CDR3 nucleotides are TGTGCCAGCTCACCAGGGGAAACAACTGAAGCTTTCTTT. Combining the CDR3 with reference TRBV18 and TRBJ1-1 gives the whole variable domain NAGVMQNPRHLVRRRGQEARLRCSPMKGHSHVYWYRQLPEEGLKFMVYLQKENIIDESGMPKERFSAEFPKEGPSILRIQQVVRGDSAAYFCASSPGETTEAFFGQGTRLTVV.

This clonotype was found a few times. The CDR3 sequence is CASSEHRQAYGYTF. The CDR3 region has the DNA TGTGCCAGCAGTGAACATCGACAGGCCTATGGCTACACCTTC. The chain employs TRBV6-1 and TRBJ1-2; tentative D call: TRBD1 (6 bases). The germline V gene encodes CDR1 MNHNS and CDR2 SASEGT. V shed 2 bases and J shed 4 bases, with 11 bases lying between them. The CDR3 sequence is 14 residues long.

The rearrangement links TRBV7-3 to TRBJ1-1; possible D gene TRBD1, 6 bases. The CDR3 covers 13 residues. V lost 2 bases and J 5 bases, leaving 9 bases between the germline ends. The germline gives CDR1 SGHTA, CDR2 FQGTGA. The CDR3 nucleotides are TGTGCCAGCAGCTTATTACAGGGAACTGAAGCTTTCTTT. It codes for CASSLLQGTEAFF.

V usage is TRBV6-2 or TRBV6-3 and J usage is TRBJ1-4, with D hard to call. Trimming took 0 bases from V and 4 from J, leaving 12 bases between them. CDR1 is MNHEY, CDR2 SVGEGT, per germline. The CDR3 extends over 16 amino acids. CDR3 protein: CASSYSGAPVNEKLFF. As DNA, the CDR3 is TGTGCCAGCAGTTACTCGGGCGCACCAGTTAATGAAAAACTGTTTTTT.

This clonotype was counted many times. The chain uses TRBV7-3 and TRBJ1-6; D perhaps matches TRBD1 (6 bases). Deletions cut 2 bases from V and 5 bases from J, with 7 bases between. This CDR3 comprises 14 residues. The germline gives CDR1 SGHTA, CDR2 FQGTGA. CDR3: CASSLGGNNSPLHF. The CDR3 DNA reads as TGTGCCAGCAGCTTAGGGGGCAATAATTCACCCCTCCACTTT. Full variable domain (remainder filled in from reference TRBV7-3 and TRBJ1-6): GAGVSQTPSNKVTEKGKYVELRCDPISGHTALYWYRQSLGQGPEFLIYFQGTGAADDSGLPNDRFFAVRPEGSVSTLKIQRTERGDSAVYLCASSLGGNNSPLHFGNGTRLTVT.

This clonotype has a handful of counts. This chain joins TRBV24-1 and TRBJ1-2; a possible D gene is TRBD1 (6 bases). With 1 base removed from V and 7 bases from J, the gap between germline ends came to 12 bases. Germline values: CDR1 KGHDR, CDR2 SFDVKD. The CDR3 is 14 amino acids. CDR3 loop: CATSDFDRKRGYTF. The CDR3 coding sequence is TGTGCCACCAGTGATTTTGACAGGAAGCGTGGCTACACCTTC.

The V gene is TRBV20-1, the J gene TRBJ2-1, with D maybe TRBD1 (6 bases). There are 13 residues in the CDR3. Trimming took off 6 bases at V and 6 bases at J, with 15 bases between the two ends. Germline V lookup: CDR1 DFQATT, CDR2 SNEGSKA (reference sequence). CDR3 loop: CSAPRTALNEQFF. The CDR3 bases are TGCAGTGCCCCCAGGACAGCGCTCAATGAGCAGTTCTTC.

Only a few counts were recorded for this clonotype. J is TRBJ1-2 and V is TRBV4-3; weak D call: TRBD1 (5 bases). The CDR3 is made up of 13 amino acids. The V end was cut by 1 base, the J end by 6 bases, with 9 bases between. Germline V lookup: CDR1 LGHNA, CDR2 YSLEER. The CDR3 region has the DNA TGCGCCAGCAGCCAAGTAGGGACGCATGGCTACACCTTC. It codes for CASSQVGTHGYTF.

A few counts support this clonotype. The chain combines TRBV12-3 or TRBV12-4 with TRBJ2-5; D gene unclear. Trimming pared 5 bases from V and 7 bases from J, leaving 11 bases between. This CDR3 spans 12 amino acids. CDR3 in amino acids: CASSQNAGTQYF. CDR3 DNA sequence: TGTGCCAGCAGTCAGAATGCTGGGACCCAGTACTTC.

V and J are TRBV6-2 or TRBV6-3 and TRBJ2-1; 9 nucleotides line up with TRBD1. Germline V CDR1 and CDR2: MNHEY, SVGEGT. This CDR3 region has 15 residues. Losses at the gene ends were 6 bases for V and 3 bases for J; bases not matched to a gene: 6. The CDR3 nucleotides are TGTGCCAGCAGCCGATGGACAGGGGTCTACAATGAGCAGTTCTTC. Protein sequence: CASSRWTGVYNEQFF.

The CDR3 DNA sequence: TGTGCCAGCAGCTTAGAACGGACTAGCGGGTATGAGCAGTTCTTC. Translation gives CASSLERTSGYEQFF. V and J are TRBV7-2 and TRBJ2-1, with 11 bases matching TRBD2. The J segment lost 8 bases and the V segment lost 1 base, leaving 4 bases of the junction unmatched. This CDR3 contains 15 residues. The germline V gene has CDR1 SGHTA and CDR2 FQGNSA.

This sequence joins TRBV20-1 and TRBJ2-2; 9 bases align to TRBD2. CDR1 DFQATT and CDR2 SNEGSKA come from the germline V gene (reference sequence). V was clipped by 2 bases and J by 4 bases; unmatched bases: 8. The length of the CDR3 is 16 residues. In nucleotides, the CDR3 is TGCAGTGCTAGACATCTTAGCGGGGGTGGCACCGGGGAGCTGTTTTTT. Amino acids: CSARHLSGGGTGELFF.

The chain combines TRBV27 with TRBJ2-3; 11 nucleotides match TRBD2. V gave up 8 bases and J gave up 4 bases; unmatched junction bases: 5. In germline, CDR1 is MNHEY, CDR2 SMNVEV (reference sequence). CDR3 length equals 14 residues. The DNA for the CDR3 is TGTGCCAGCCGTAGCGGGGGGGCTTCAGATACGCAGTATTTT. As protein: CASRSGGASDTQYF.